This TCR beta chain was found in a study of blood T cell repertoires in COVID-19. Comments on this clone: This sample includes further DNA sequences coding for the same CDR3.

Libraries were prepared by immunoSEQ multiplex PCR; TCRdb keeps only in-frame clonotypes and omits some of them. The sample lists around 170,000 clones; approximately 79% were seen once. This CDR3 has 15 amino acids. V lost 0 bases, J lost 0 bases, and 8 bases lay in between. Germline CDR1 is MNHEY and CDR2 is SVGAGI. This clonotype was obtained from a man in his thirties or forties with active or convalescent COVID-19. Input material: peripheral blood. V and J are TRBV6-5 and TRBJ1-1, with D unclear. This CDR3 reads CASSYSTDLNTEAFF. In DNA form, the CDR3 reads TGTGCCAGCAGTTACTCCACCGACTTGAACACTGAAGCTTTCTTT.